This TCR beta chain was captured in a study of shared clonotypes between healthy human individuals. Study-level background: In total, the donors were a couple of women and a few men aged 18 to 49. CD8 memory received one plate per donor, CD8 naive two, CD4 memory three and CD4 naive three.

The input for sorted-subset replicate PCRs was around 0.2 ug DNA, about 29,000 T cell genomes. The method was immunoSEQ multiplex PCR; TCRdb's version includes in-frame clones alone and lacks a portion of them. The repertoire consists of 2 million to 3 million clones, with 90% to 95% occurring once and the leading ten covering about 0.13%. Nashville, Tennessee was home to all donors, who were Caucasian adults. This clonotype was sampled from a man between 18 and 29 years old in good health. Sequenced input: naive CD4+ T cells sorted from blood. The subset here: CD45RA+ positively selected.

The CDR3 coding sequence is TGTGCCATCCTAAGCGGGGACGCGAACACCGGGGAGCTGTTTTTT. Amino acids: CAILSGDANTGELFF. The rearrangement links TRBV10-3 to TRBJ2-2; TRBD2 matches at 7 bases. J was trimmed by 0 bases and V by 8 bases; bases with no gene match: 6. The CDR3 contains 15 residues. The germline V gene encodes CDR1 ENHRY and CDR2 SYGVKD.